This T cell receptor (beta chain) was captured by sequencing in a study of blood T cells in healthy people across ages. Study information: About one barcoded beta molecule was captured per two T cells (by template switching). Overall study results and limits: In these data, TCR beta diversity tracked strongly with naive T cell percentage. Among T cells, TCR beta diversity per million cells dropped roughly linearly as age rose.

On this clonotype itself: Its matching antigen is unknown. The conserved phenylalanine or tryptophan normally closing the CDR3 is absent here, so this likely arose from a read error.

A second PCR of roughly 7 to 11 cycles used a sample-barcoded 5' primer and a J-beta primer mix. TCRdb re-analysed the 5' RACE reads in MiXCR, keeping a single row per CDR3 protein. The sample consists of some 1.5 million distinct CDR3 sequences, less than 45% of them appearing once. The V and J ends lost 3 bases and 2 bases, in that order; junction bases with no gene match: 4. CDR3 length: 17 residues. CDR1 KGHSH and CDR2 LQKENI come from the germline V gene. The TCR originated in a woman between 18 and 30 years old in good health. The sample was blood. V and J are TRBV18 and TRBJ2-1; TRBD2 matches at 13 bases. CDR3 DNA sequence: TGTGCCAGCTCACCCCCCGGACTAGCGGGAGCCTACAATGAGCAGTTCGTC. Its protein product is CASSPPGLAGAYNEQFV.